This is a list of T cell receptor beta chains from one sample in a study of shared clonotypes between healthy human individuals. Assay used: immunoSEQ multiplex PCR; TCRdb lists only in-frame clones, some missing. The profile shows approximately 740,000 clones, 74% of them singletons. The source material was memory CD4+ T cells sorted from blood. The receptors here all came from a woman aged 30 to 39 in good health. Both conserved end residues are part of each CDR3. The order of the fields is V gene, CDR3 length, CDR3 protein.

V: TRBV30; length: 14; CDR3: CACKPSGNTDTQYF
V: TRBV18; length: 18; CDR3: CASSPLRTGLVSGNTIYF
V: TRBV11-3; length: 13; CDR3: CASSSETRDTQYF
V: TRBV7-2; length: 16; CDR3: CASSSQQGTLSTEAFF
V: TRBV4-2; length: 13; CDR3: CASRVGSTDTQYF
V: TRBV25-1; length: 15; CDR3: CASSEKAGGADTQYF
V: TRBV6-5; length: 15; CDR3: CASRIRDRGAHEQYF
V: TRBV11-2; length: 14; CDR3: CASSRGTDTDTQYF
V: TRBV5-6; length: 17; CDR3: CASSLWAGVALNQPQHF
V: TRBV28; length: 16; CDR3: CASSSRGRGVNQPQHF
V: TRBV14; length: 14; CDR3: CASSLRGVQFEQYF
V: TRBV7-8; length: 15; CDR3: CASSSRLAGVYEQYF
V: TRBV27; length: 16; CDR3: CASSPYAPGRDTEAFF
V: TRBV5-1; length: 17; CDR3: CASSLVLRRERYNEQFF
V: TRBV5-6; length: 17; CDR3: CASSTLGQGAAKNIQYF
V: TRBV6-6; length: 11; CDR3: CASRQSGGYTF